The entry below gives a single TCR beta chain sequence along with its context. Original handling: It was from reference gene primer amplification that nucleated cell counts were estimated. This table comes from immunoSEQ multiplex PCR, and its TCRdb copy is limited to in-frame clones, with some not included. Clone size and V and J calls were adopted from that table, with D and trimming inferred from the DNA. The repertoire holds around 140,000 clones, with approximately 80% as singletons. This sample is drawn from a study of blood T cell repertoires in COVID-19. Looking at the study overall: Acute and convalescent COVID-19 samples came from the United States, Italy and Spain. Sources were T cells, B-cell-depleted T cells, or PBMCs; the material itself was cDNA or gDNA.

Per the germline V gene, CDR1 is LNHNV and CDR2 is YYDKDF (reference sequence). The CDR3 consists of 11 residues. V was pared by 3 bases and J by 7 bases, with 6 bases between. The specimen sequenced was peripheral blood. The sequence derives from a man between 65 and 80 years old who had recovered from COVID-19. The chain recombines TRBV15 with TRBJ2-5, with unresolved D. Here the CDR3 DNA reads TGTGCCACCAGCAGGCTCGGGACCCAGTACTTC. It encodes CATSRLGTQYF.